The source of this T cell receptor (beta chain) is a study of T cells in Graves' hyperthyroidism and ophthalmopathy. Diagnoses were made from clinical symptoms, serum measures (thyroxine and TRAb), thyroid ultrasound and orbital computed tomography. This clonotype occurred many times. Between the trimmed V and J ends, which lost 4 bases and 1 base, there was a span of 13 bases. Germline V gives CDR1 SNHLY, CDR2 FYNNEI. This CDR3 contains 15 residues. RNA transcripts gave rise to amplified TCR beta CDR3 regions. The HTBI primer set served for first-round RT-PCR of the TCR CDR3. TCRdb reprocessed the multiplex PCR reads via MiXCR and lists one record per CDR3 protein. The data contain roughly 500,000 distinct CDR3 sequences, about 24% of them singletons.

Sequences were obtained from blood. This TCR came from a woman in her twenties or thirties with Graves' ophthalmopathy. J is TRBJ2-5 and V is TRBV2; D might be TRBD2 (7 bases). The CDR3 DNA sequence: TGTGCCAGCAGTGGGGAGGCGGGGGCCCAAGAGACCCAGTACTTC. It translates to CASSGEAGAQETQYF.